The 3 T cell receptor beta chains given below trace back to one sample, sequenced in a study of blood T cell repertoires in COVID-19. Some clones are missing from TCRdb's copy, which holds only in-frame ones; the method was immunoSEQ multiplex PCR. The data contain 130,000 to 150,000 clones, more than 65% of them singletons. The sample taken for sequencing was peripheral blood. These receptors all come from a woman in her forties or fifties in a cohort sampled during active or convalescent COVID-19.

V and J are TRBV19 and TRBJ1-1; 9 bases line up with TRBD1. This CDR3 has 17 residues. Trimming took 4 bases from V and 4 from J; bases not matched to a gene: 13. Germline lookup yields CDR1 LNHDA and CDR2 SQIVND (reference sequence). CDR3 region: CASSTRTGDPEPTEAFF. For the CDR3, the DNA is TGTGCCAGTAGTACGCGGACAGGGGACCCTGAACCCACTGAAGCTTTCTTT.

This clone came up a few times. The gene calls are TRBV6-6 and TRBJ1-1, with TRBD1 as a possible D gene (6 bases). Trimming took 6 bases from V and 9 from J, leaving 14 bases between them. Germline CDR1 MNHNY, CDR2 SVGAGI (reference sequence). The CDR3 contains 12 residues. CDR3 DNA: TGTGCCAGCAGACCACGGGACACCCAAGCTTTCTTT. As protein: CASRPRDTQAFF.

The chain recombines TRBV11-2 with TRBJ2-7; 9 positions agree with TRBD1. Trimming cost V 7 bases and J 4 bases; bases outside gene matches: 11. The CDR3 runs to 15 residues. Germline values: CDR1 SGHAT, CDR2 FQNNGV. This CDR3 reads CASTRAGTGSYEQYF. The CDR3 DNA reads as TGTGCCAGCACACGAGCCGGGACAGGGTCATACGAGCAGTACTTC.